The 6 T cell receptor beta chains below all came from one sample that was sequenced in a study of blood T cell repertoires in COVID-19. Here immunoSEQ multiplex PCR was the method, and the copy in TCRdb shows in-frame clones only, minus some. The sample shows tens of thousands of clones, about 82% of them seen only once. What was sequenced was peripheral blood. The receptors stem from a human donor in a cohort sampled during active COVID-19.

The V and J genes are TRBV10-1 and TRBJ1-1; D ambiguous. Trimming left V 3 bases short and J 0 bases short, with 8 bases between. The CDR3 is 14 amino acids. The germline V gene has CDR1 WNHNN and CDR2 SYGVQD (reference sequence). Here the CDR3 reads CASSDGSLNTEAFF. CDR3 nucleotides: TGCGCCAGCAGTGATGGCAGTTTGAACACTGAAGCTTTCTTT.

The chain links TRBV30 to TRBJ1-2; D may be TRBD1 (6 bases). The CDR3 totals 13 residues. In germline, CDR1 is GTSNPN, CDR2 SVGIG (reference sequence). Trimming removed 8 bases at V and 4 bases at J, with 17 bases between. The CDR3 sequence is CAGKRGEGYGYTF. The CDR3 DNA follows: TGTGCCGGAAAGAGGGGGGAGGGCTATGGCTACACCTTC. Combining the CDR3 with reference TRBV30 and TRBJ1-2 gives the whole variable domain SQTIHQWPATLVQPVGSPLSLECTVEGTSNPNLYWYRQAAGRGLQLLFYSVGIGQISSEVPQNLSASRPQDRQFILSSKKLLLSDSGFYLCAGKRGEGYGYTFGSGTRLTVV.

The rearrangement uses TRBV9 and TRBJ2-5; 9 positions match TRBD1. CDR1 is SGDLS, CDR2 YYNGEE, per germline. This CDR3 has 16 amino acids. V was pared by 3 bases and J by 4 bases, with 10 bases of the junction left unmatched. The CDR3: CASSGGGQGFGETQYF. CDR3 in DNA: TGTGCCAGCAGCGGGGGCGGACAGGGGTTCGGAGAGACCCAGTACTTC.

This chain connects TRBV20-1 to TRBJ1-4, with 7 bases lining up with TRBD1. Trimming removed 3 bases from V and 7 bases from J; junction bases left unmatched: 5. The CDR3 runs to 13 residues. The germline V gene encodes CDR1 DFQATT and CDR2 SNEGSKA (reference sequence). The CDR3 region is CSASGQGGEKLFF. The CDR3 DNA reads TGCAGTGCTAGTGGGCAGGGGGGTGAAAAACTGTTTTTT.

V usage is TRBV27 and J usage is TRBJ2-3; possibly TRBD2 for D (5 bases). The CDR3 totals 14 residues. CDR1 is MNHEY and CDR2 is SMNVEV in the germline V gene (reference sequence). The V end was cut by 2 bases, the J end by 2 bases, with 8 bases between. CDR3 nucleotide sequence: TGTGCCAGCAGTTTACAAGCGGTCACAGATACGCAGTATTTT. This encodes CASSLQAVTDTQYF.

The CDR3 here is CASSLDRAGYGYTF. CDR3 sequence (DNA): TGCGCCAGCAGCTTGGACAGGGCAGGCTATGGCTACACCTTC. The J gene is TRBJ1-2, the V gene TRBV5-1, with a possible D match to TRBD1 (6 bases). CDR3 length: 14 amino acids. CDR1 is SGHRS, CDR2 YFSETQ, per germline. Trimming removed 0 bases at V and 4 bases at J, with 10 bases between. The variable domain in full, completed from reference TRBV5-1 and TRBJ1-2, reads KAGVTQTPRYLIKTRGQQVTLSCSPISGHRSVSWYQQTPGQGLQFLFEYFSETQRNKGNFPGRFSGRQFSNSRSEMNVSTLELGDSALYLCASSLDRAGYGYTFGSGTRLTVV.